This T cell receptor beta chain was sequenced in a study of vaccination and CD4 T cells after COVID-19. Study summary: Two of the convalescents were Hispanic, and convalescents were six males and four females. Study-wide results and caveats: Looking at convalescent patients, 304 of their 307 vaccine-specific clones were spike mono-reactive. The study sampled relatively few convalescent patients and omitted early post-infection timepoints.

TCRdb re-analysed the PCR reads in MiXCR, keeping a single row per CDR3 protein. The data hold roughly 22,000 distinct CDR3 sequences, with around 57% observed a single time. V was clipped by 6 bases and J by 2 bases, with 13 bases between them. The length of the CDR3 is 14 residues. Germline V CDR1 and CDR2: KGHSH, LQKENI. Concerning this clonotype itself: No antigen is known for it.

The chain carries TRBV18 and TRBJ2-5; D call uncertain. This TCR derives from a human donor who had recovered from COVID-19. This specimen consisted of CD4+ T cells from blood, obtained before SARS-CoV-2 vaccination. In DNA form, the CDR3 reads TGTGCCAGCTCCTCAAGGCCGGTTCAAGAGACCCAGTACTTC. Its protein product is CASSSRPVQETQYF.